Listed below are T cell receptor beta chains from one sample, sequenced in a study of cytomegalovirus exposure and HLA in healthy donors. Profiling relied on immunoSEQ multiplex PCR, and the TCRdb table lists in-frame clones only, not all of them. The sample has 90,000 to 110,000 clones, about nine tenths seen once. Sequences were obtained from PBMCs. The receptors stem from a woman between 18 and 29 years old in good health and CMV-seronegative. Both conserved end residues are part of each CDR3. D genes are given only for firm matches. Some rows mark clone size as missing; the rest say once, few, many or name a class of expanded clone.

>TRBJ2-4|TRBV7-2|-|-
CASSFWGLGKNIQYF
TGTGCCAGCAGCTTCTGGGGGCTGGGAAAAAACATTCAGTACTTC
>TRBJ1-1|TRBV18|-|TRBD1
CASSFGTGLDTEAFF
TGTGCCAGCTCATTCGGGACAGGGTTGGACACTGAAGCTTTCTTT
>TRBJ1-5|TRBV30|-|-
CAALQGPDSNQPQHF
TGTGCCGCGCTACAGGGTCCGGATAGCAATCAGCCCCAGCATTTT
>TRBJ2-5|TRBV7-2|once|-
CASSQGGAGETQYF
TGTGCCAGCAGCCAGGGCGGGGCCGGAGAGACCCAGTACTTC
>TRBJ2-1|TRBV27|-|-
CASKVSDEQFF
TGTGCCAGCAAAGTTTCAGATGAGCAGTTCTTC
>TRBJ2-1|TRBV4-1|-|TRBD2
CASSQAATSGIEQFF
TGCGCCAGCAGCCAAGCTGCGACTAGCGGGATTGAGCAGTTCTTC
>TRBJ1-5|TRBV28|-|TRBD1
CASIPGQFNQPQHF
TGTGCCAGCATACCGGGACAGTTCAATCAGCCCCAGCATTTT
>TRBJ2-1|TRBV2|once|-
CASSDILSSYNEQFF
TGTGCCAGCAGTGACATCCTGAGCTCCTACAATGAGCAGTTCTTC
>TRBJ2-7|TRBV11-2|-|-
CASSLPSAYEQYF
TGTGCCAGCAGCTTACCCTCAGCCTACGAGCAGTACTTC
>TRBJ1-3|TRBV6-5|-|-
CASSHRRGSGNTIYF
TGTGCCAGCAGTCATCGTCGGGGTAGTGGAAACACCATATATTTT
>TRBJ1-1|TRBV19|-|-
CASSIVNWFLRGGRDTEAFF
TGTGCCAGTAGTATAGTAAATTGGTTTTTACGGGGGGGCCGGGACACTGAAGCTTTCTTT